This TCR beta chain was profiled in a study of brain T cells in children with intractable seizures. Assay: immunoSEQ multiplex PCR; the TCRdb copy retains only in-frame clones and omits some. The profile shows about 320,000 clones, approximately 93% of them singletons. The time point is: blood from clinic visit 5 months post-surgery; TSC patient then seizure free. Notes on this clone: At the DNA level, this CDR3 is encoded by other sequences in the same sample as well.

This clonotype was sampled from a boy under two years old with tuberous sclerosis and intractable seizures. The sequences come from peripheral blood, collected about 5 months after surgery.

The CDR3 here is CASSLGSGTDTQYF. The CDR3 DNA follows: TGTGCCAGCAGCTTAGGTAGCGGCACAGATACGCAGTATTTT. The chain carries TRBV11-3 and TRBJ2-3; D is perhaps TRBD2 (5 bases). Germline-derived CDR1 and CDR2 are SGHNT and YENEEA. V gave up 1 base and J gave up 1 base, with 6 bases separating them. The CDR3 loop spans 14 amino acids.